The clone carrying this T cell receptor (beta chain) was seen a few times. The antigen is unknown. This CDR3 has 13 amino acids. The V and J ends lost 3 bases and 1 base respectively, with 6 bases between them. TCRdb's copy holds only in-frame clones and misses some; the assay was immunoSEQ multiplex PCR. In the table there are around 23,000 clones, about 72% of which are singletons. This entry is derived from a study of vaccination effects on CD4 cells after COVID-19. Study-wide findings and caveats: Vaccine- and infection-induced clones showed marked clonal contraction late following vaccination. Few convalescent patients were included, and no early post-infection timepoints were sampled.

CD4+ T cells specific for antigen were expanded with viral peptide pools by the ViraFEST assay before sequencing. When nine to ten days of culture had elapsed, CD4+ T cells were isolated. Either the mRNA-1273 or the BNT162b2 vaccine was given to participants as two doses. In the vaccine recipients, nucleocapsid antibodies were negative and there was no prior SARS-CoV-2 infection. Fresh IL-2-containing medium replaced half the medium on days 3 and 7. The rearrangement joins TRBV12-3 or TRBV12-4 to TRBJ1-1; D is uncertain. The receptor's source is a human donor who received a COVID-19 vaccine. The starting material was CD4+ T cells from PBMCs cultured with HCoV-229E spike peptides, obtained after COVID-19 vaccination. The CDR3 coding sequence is TGTGCCAGCAGTTTCGCACGGAACACTGAAGCTTTCTTT. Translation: CASSFARNTEAFF.